This T cell receptor beta chain is drawn from a study of blood T cell repertoires in COVID-19. Background on the study: Some COVID-19 samples were acute and others convalescent; all came from the United States, Italy and Spain. The analysed material was cDNA or gDNA that came from T cells, B-cell-depleted T cells, or PBMCs.

As processed by the authors: Reference gene primer amplification yielded estimated nucleated cell counts. Clones were read by immunoSEQ multiplex PCR, and TCRdb kept only the in-frame ones, dropping some. Clonal size and the V and J genes are those of that table, whereas D and trimming came from the DNA. The table has about 140,000 clones, around 81% seen once; the top ten hold over 7.5%. J was trimmed by 7 bases and V by 8 bases; bases with no gene match: 12. CDR3 length: 14 residues. Germline values: CDR1 MNHEY, CDR2 SVGAGI. This sequence originates from an older woman with active or convalescent COVID-19. The V gene is TRBV6-5, the J gene TRBJ2-7, with 9 bases aligning to TRBD1. The sequencing sample was made of peripheral blood. The CDR3 region has the DNA TGTGCCAGCGCCCGGGACAGGGATCGGAGGGAGCAGTACTTC. Translating it yields CASARDRDRREQYF.